In its sample, the clone carrying this TCR beta chain was seen many times. The antigen remains undetermined. The data were obtained in a study of T cells in Graves' hyperthyroidism and ophthalmopathy. Notes on the study in general: Clonotypes that were expanded in thyroid above 0.001 mostly appeared in blood too. From stable hyperthyroidism, ophthalmopathy was separated by a 13 V-J model.

The TCR beta CDR3 regions underwent amplification using RNA transcripts as the source. Carried out on the TCR CDR3, a first-round RT-PCR used the HTBI primer set. Each CDR3 protein is one row after TCRdb ran MiXCR on the multiplex PCR reads. The sample contains approximately 400,000 distinct CDR3 sequences, about 20% of which appear only once. No ophthalmopathy progression within 18 months constituted stable Graves' hyperthyroidism. The CDR3 loop spans 13 amino acids. With 6 bases removed from V and 5 bases from J, the gap between germline ends came to 11 bases. The source of this sequence is a woman aged 18-29 years with Graves' hyperthyroidism. The chain has TRBV12-3 or TRBV12-4 and TRBJ1-5; tentatively, D is TRBD1 (6 bases). Sequencing was performed on blood. The CDR3 region has the DNA TGTGCCAGCAGAAGGACAGAAGATCAGCCCCAGCATTTT. The encoded protein is CASRRTEDQPQHF.